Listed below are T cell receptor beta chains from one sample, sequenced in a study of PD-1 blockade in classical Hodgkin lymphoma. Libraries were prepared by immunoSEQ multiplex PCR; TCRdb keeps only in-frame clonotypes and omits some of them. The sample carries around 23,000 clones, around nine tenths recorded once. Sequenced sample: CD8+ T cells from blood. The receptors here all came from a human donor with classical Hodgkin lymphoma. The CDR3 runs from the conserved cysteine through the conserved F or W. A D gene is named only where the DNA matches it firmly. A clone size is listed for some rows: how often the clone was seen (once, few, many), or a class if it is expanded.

CDR3nt: TGCGCCAGCAGCCAGACAGGGGATGGCAATCAGCCCCAGCATTTT
CDR3aa: CASSQTGDGNQPQHF
abundance: once
j_gene: TRBJ1-5
v_gene: TRBV4-3
d_gene: TRBD1

CDR3nt: TGCGCCAGCAGCATGGGCGGGTTTTCACCCCTCCACTTT
CDR3aa: CASSMGGFSPLHF
abundance: .
j_gene: TRBJ1-6
v_gene: TRBV5-1
d_gene: .

CDR3nt: TGCGCCAGCAGCCAAGTCGGCTTGAACACTGAAGCTTTCTTT
CDR3aa: CASSQVGLNTEAFF
abundance: .
j_gene: TRBJ1-1
v_gene: TRBV4-1
d_gene: .

CDR3nt: TGCGCCAGCAGCTTAGACCTACTGAGCTTAGAGGCTGGCTACACCTTC
CDR3aa: CASSLDLLSLEAGYTF
abundance: .
j_gene: TRBJ1-2
v_gene: TRBV5-1
d_gene: .

CDR3nt: TGTGCCAGCAGTTACTCGAACGTGGGACGGTCGTACGAGCAGTACTTC
CDR3aa: CASSYSNVGRSYEQYF
abundance: .
j_gene: TRBJ2-7
v_gene: TRBV6-5
d_gene: .

CDR3nt: TGCGCCAGCCGGGAAGGTCCAAACTCCTACAATGAGCAGTTCTTC
CDR3aa: CASREGPNSYNEQFF
abundance: .
j_gene: TRBJ2-1
v_gene: TRBV10-1
d_gene: .

CDR3nt: TGTGCCAGCAGCCTCGAACGGGGGGGAAACTACGAGCAGTACTTC
CDR3aa: CASSLERGGNYEQYF
abundance: few
j_gene: TRBJ2-7
v_gene: TRBV9
d_gene: TRBD2

CDR3nt: TGTGCCAGCAGTGCTGGGTCGGGAGCCGATACGCAGTATTTT
CDR3aa: CASSAGSGADTQYF
abundance: .
j_gene: TRBJ2-3
v_gene: TRBV6-1
d_gene: .

CDR3nt: TGTGCCAGCAGCTTAGTGGCCGGGGGGAAATCCTACGAGCAGTACTTC
CDR3aa: CASSLVAGGKSYEQYF
abundance: once
j_gene: TRBJ2-7
v_gene: TRBV11-2
d_gene: TRBD2

CDR3nt: TGTGCCAGCAGTGAAGGGAGGACAGGCGGATACTATGGCTACACCTTC
CDR3aa: CASSEGRTGGYYGYTF
abundance: .
j_gene: TRBJ1-2
v_gene: TRBV6-1
d_gene: TRBD1

CDR3nt: TGTGCCAGCACCCCAATGGCCGGTGGTGGGCCAGAGACCCAGTACTTC
CDR3aa: CASTPMAGGGPETQYF
abundance: .
j_gene: TRBJ2-5
v_gene: TRBV6-6
d_gene: .

CDR3nt: TGTGCCAGCAGCCACCCGGGACAGGGGGAGGTCGAGCAGTACTTC
CDR3aa: CASSHPGQGEVEQYF
abundance: .
j_gene: TRBJ2-7
v_gene: TRBV5-5
d_gene: TRBD1

CDR3nt: TGTGCCATCAGGCGAGGGGGTGTTGGCTACACCTTC
CDR3aa: CAIRRGGVGYTF
abundance: few
j_gene: TRBJ1-2
v_gene: TRBV10-3
d_gene: .

CDR3nt: TGTGCCAGCAGTTTACAGGTCCTCCACACTGAAGCTTTCTTT
CDR3aa: CASSLQVLHTEAFF
abundance: .
j_gene: TRBJ1-1
v_gene: TRBV2
d_gene: .

CDR3nt: TGCGCCAGCAGCCCCTCCAGACCAAATCAGCCCCAGCATTTT
CDR3aa: CASSPSRPNQPQHF
abundance: .
j_gene: TRBJ1-5
v_gene: TRBV10-2
d_gene: .

CDR3nt: TGTGCCACCAGCGCGCGGAGGGCTCCTCAGGCTGAAGCTTTCTTT
CDR3aa: CATSARRAPQAEAFF
abundance: .
j_gene: TRBJ1-1
v_gene: TRBV15
d_gene: .

CDR3nt: TGTGCCAGCAGCCCCATGGGGGGGGAAAACACTGAAGCTTTCTTT
CDR3aa: CASSPMGGENTEAFF
abundance: .
j_gene: TRBJ1-1
v_gene: TRBV7-9
d_gene: .